The clone carrying this T cell receptor beta chain was counted only a few times. Both 60 Vbeta primers and 13 Jbeta primers went into the PCR. Using immunoSEQ multiplex PCR, the repertoire was profiled, and TCRdb retains in-frame clones only, with some absent. Here the sample spans 150,000 to 200,000 clones, more than 80% being singletons. These data are taken from a study of cytomegalovirus exposure and HLA in healthy donors. Overall study context: There were about 86 million unique TCRs (from HLA-typed donors) in an early data release.

The TCR originated in a woman aged 18-29 years in good health and CMV-seronegative. Input material: PBMCs.

This chain's CDR3 is CASIWDPGQGPRTQYF. CDR3 bases: TGTGCCAGCATTTGGGATCCGGGACAGGGTCCCAGGACCCAGTACTTC. The genes are TRBV2 and TRBJ2-5, with 9 bases lining up with TRBD1. Germline assignment: CDR1 SNHLY and CDR2 FYNNEI. V gave up 7 bases and J gave up 7 bases; unmatched junction bases: 16. The CDR3 runs to 16 residues.